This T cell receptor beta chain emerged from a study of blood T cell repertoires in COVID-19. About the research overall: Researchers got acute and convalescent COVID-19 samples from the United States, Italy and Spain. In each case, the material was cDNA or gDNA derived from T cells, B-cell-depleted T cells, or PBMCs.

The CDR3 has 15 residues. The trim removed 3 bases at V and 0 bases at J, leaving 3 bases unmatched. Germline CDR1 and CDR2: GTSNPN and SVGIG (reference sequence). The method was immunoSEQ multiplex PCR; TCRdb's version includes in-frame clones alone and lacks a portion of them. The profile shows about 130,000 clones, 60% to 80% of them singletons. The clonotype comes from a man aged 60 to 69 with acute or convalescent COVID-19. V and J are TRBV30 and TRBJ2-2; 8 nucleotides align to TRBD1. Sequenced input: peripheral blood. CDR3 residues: CAWRTGGTNTGELFF. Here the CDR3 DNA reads TGTGCCTGGAGAACAGGGGGGACGAACACCGGGGAGCTGTTTTTT.